This is a list of T cell receptor beta chains from one sample in a study of blood T cell repertoires in COVID-19. The assay was immunoSEQ multiplex PCR, and TCRdb's table has in-frame clones only and misses some. The data show some 120,000 clones, 85% to 90% seen once. Sample: peripheral blood. The receptors originated from a woman between 45 and 60 years old with acute or convalescent COVID-19. Each CDR3 is given with its conserved first and last residue. D genes are given only for firm matches. Clone size is stated in some rows and not others, as once, few, many or a class when expanded.

NA	TRBD2	TRBV10-1	TRBJ2-3	CASGASGVVDTQYF	TGCGCCAGCGGGGCTAGCGGGGTCGTAGATACGCAGTATTTT
NA	NA	TRBV6-1	TRBJ2-7	CASSELGYEQYF	TGTGCCAGCAGTGAACTCGGCTACGAGCAGTACTTC
NA	TRBD2	TRBV12-3/TRBV12-4	TRBJ2-7	CASTAGGAYEQYF	TGTGCCAGTACAGCGGGGGGGGCCTACGAGCAGTACTTC
NA	NA	TRBV9	TRBJ1-1	CASSADWGGNTEAFF	TGTGCCAGCAGCGCCGATTGGGGGGGAAACACTGAAGCTTTCTTT
NA	TRBD1	TRBV10-3	TRBJ1-5	CAISEGTGAYNQPQHF	TGTGCCATCAGTGAGGGGACAGGGGCTTACAATCAGCCCCAGCATTTT
NA	NA	TRBV6-2/TRBV6-3	TRBJ1-2	CASSYPGLATPGLIYGYTF	TGTGCCAGCAGTTACCCGGGGTTGGCCACACCGGGACTGATCTATGGCTACACCTTC
NA	NA	TRBV11-2	TRBJ2-1	CASSLTPTRFYNEQFF	TGTGCCAGCAGCTTAACTCCAACTAGGTTCTACAATGAGCAGTTCTTC
NA	NA	TRBV5-1	TRBJ2-1	CASSFNGDTSYNEQFF	TGCGCCAGCAGCTTCAATGGGGACACGTCCTACAATGAGCAGTTCTTC
NA	NA	TRBV18	TRBJ2-7	CASSPQTGNEQYF	TGTGCCAGCTCACCCCAAACCGGGAACGAGCAGTACTTC
NA	TRBD2	TRBV5-1	TRBJ2-3	CASTREWPDTQYF	TGCGCCAGCACGCGGGAGTGGCCAGATACGCAGTATTTT
NA	NA	TRBV7-9	TRBJ2-7	CASSAGLLPYEQYF	TGTGCCAGCAGCGCGGGACTTCTACCATACGAGCAGTACTTC
NA	TRBD2	TRBV4-1	TRBJ2-2	CASSQVFGGGATGELFF	TGCGCCAGCAGCCAAGTATTCGGCGGGGGGGCCACCGGGGAGCTGTTTTTT
few	TRBD1	TRBV30	TRBJ2-4	CAWSTTGGIQYF	TGTGCCTGGAGTACGACAGGGGGCATTCAGTACTTC
NA	NA	TRBV19	TRBJ1-1	CASSTGQMNTEAFF	TGTGCCAGTAGTACCGGACAGATGAACACTGAAGCTTTCTTT
once	NA	TRBV5-4	TRBJ1-1	CASRDRQYTEAFF	TGTGCCAGCAGGGATCGACAGTACACTGAAGCTTTCTTT
NA	NA	TRBV6-2/TRBV6-3	TRBJ1-1	CASSLPGGSSTEAFF	TGTGCCAGCAGCCTCCCAGGTGGGTCAAGCACTGAAGCTTTCTTT
NA	NA	TRBV7-2	TRBJ2-1	CASSKNGRANEQFF	TGTGCCAGCAGCAAAAACGGCAGGGCGAATGAGCAGTTCTTC
NA	TRBD2	TRBV6-4	TRBJ2-7	CASSPLAGGYEQYF	TGTGCCAGCAGTCCTCTAGCGGGGGGGTACGAGCAGTACTTC
NA	TRBD1	TRBV13	TRBJ1-2	CASRTGQNYGYTF	TGTGCCAGCAGGACGGGACAGAACTATGGCTACACCTTC
NA	TRBD2	TRBV6-2/TRBV6-3	TRBJ2-3	CASSWSGGADTQYF	TGTGCCAGCAGTTGGAGCGGGGGGGCAGATACGCAGTATTTT
once	NA	TRBV9	TRBJ1-4	CASSVDGWRVEKLFF	TGTGCCAGCAGCGTAGATGGGTGGAGGGTGGAAAAACTGTTTTTT
NA	TRBD1	TRBV25-1	TRBJ1-2	CASSAIQGAIYTF	TGTGCCAGCAGTGCCATACAGGGGGCCATCTACACCTTC
NA	NA	TRBV19	TRBJ2-6	CASSSRARGANVLTF	TGTGCCAGTAGTTCCCGCGCTCGGGGGGCCAACGTCCTGACTTTC
NA	TRBD2	TRBV7-2	TRBJ2-5	CASSPGLAAPGETQYF	TGTGCCAGCAGCCCGGGACTAGCGGCCCCGGGAGAGACCCAGTACTTC
NA	NA	TRBV30	TRBJ1-6	CAWSALSWGSNSPLHF	TGTGCCTGGAGTGCACTCTCTTGGGGCAGCAATTCACCCCTCCACTTT
NA	TRBD1	TRBV7-9	TRBJ1-1	CASRIQGAETEAFF	TGTGCCAGCAGGATTCAGGGGGCCGAAACTGAAGCTTTCTTT
NA	NA	TRBV7-6	TRBJ1-3	CASSLVLGASGNTIYF	TGTGCCAGCAGCTTAGTTTTGGGGGCATCTGGAAACACCATATATTTT
NA	NA	TRBV30	TRBJ2-2	CAWSLGDGELFF	TGTGCCTGGAGTTTGGGAGACGGGGAGCTGTTTTTT
NA	NA	TRBV4-1	TRBJ2-3	CASSQETGFADTQYF	TGCGCCAGCAGCCAAGAAACAGGGTTCGCAGATACGCAGTATTTT
NA	NA	TRBV5-6	TRBJ2-3	CASSAGRTRTDTQYF	TGTGCCAGCAGCGCGGGACGGACCCGCACAGATACGCAGTATTTT
NA	TRBD1	TRBV12-3/TRBV12-4	TRBJ2-7	CASSSWTGEQYF	TGTGCCAGCAGTTCCTGGACAGGGGAACAGTACTTC
NA	NA	TRBV5-4	TRBJ2-5	CASSLRTTSGYQETQYF	TGTGCCAGCAGCTTGCGGACTACTTCAGGGTACCAAGAGACCCAGTACTTC
NA	NA	TRBV18	TRBJ2-1	CASSPPRHREAEGIRFF	TGTGCCAGCTCACCACCAAGGCACAGGGAAGCGGAAGGGATACGGTTCTTC
NA	NA	TRBV7-8	TRBJ1-4	CASSEPWTGEKLFF	TGTGCCAGCAGCGAGCCCTGGACGGGGGAAAAACTGTTTTTT
NA	NA	TRBV19	TRBJ2-3	CASSPSPPNAQYF	TGTGCCAGTAGTCCCAGTCCCCCCAATGCGCAGTATTTT
NA	NA	TRBV6-6	TRBJ2-5	CASSSLGGTQETQYF	TGTGCCAGCAGCAGCTTGGGCGGGACCCAAGAGACCCAGTACTTC
NA	TRBD1	TRBV19	TRBJ1-6	CASSVLGTEYNSPLHF	TGTGCCAGTAGTGTCCTCGGGACAGAGTATAATTCACCCCTCCACTTT
NA	NA	TRBV24-1	TRBJ1-4	CATKWVQVNEKLFF	TGTGCCACCAAGTGGGTACAGGTGAATGAAAAACTGTTTTTT
NA	NA	TRBV18	TRBJ1-2	CASSPPTESYGYTF	TGTGCCAGCTCACCACCGACAGAATCCTATGGCTACACCTTC
few	NA	TRBV7-9	TRBJ1-3	CASSQQGNSGNTIYF	TGTGCCAGCAGCCAGCAGGGCAACTCTGGAAACACCATATATTTT
NA	NA	TRBV18	TRBJ1-1	CASSPGQNTEAFF	TGTGCCAGCTCACCCGGACAGAACACTGAAGCTTTCTTT
NA	TRBD1	TRBV27	TRBJ1-5	CASRGQGAGPQHF	TGTGCCAGCAGAGGACAGGGAGCGGGACCCCAGCATTTT
NA	NA	TRBV10-3	TRBJ1-5	CAISGPGAEGPQHF	TGTGCCATCAGTGGACCGGGAGCCGAAGGGCCCCAGCATTTT
NA	TRBD2	TRBV18	TRBJ2-7	CASSPPGGAYEQYF	TGTGCCAGCTCACCACCGGGAGGGGCCTACGAGCAGTACTTC
NA	TRBD2	TRBV18	TRBJ2-7	CASSPLAGVYEQYF	TGTGCCAGCTCACCACTAGCGGGAGTGTACGAGCAGTACTTC
NA	TRBD1	TRBV3-1/TRBV3-2	TRBJ1-2	CASNSGQGYGYTF	TGTGCCAGCAACTCAGGACAGGGATATGGCTACACCTTC
NA	NA	TRBV25-1	TRBJ2-7	CASSELGPSYEQYF	TGTGCCAGCAGTGAATTGGGGCCCTCCTACGAGCAGTACTTC
NA	NA	TRBV7-2	TRBJ2-2	CASSLGTLITGELFF	TGTGCCAGCAGCCTTGGGACATTGATCACCGGGGAGCTGTTTTTT